These 30 T cell receptor beta chains share one sample of origin, sequenced in a study of blood T cell repertoires in COVID-19. Using immunoSEQ multiplex PCR, the repertoire was profiled, and TCRdb retains in-frame clones only, with some absent. The data show fewer than 500,000 clones, with about 90% seen just once and 0.7% held by the top ten. The material sequenced was PBMCs or T cells enriched from blood (not recorded which). The receptors derive from a woman in her late teens or twenties who had recovered from COVID-19.

A few counts support this clone. V is TRBV29-1 and J is TRBJ1-1; possibly TRBD1 for D (5 bases). Germline V gene lookup returns CDR1 SQVTM and CDR2 ANQGSEA. The CDR3 has 13 amino acids. V lost 2 bases to trimming and J lost 3 bases, with 10 bases between them. The CDR3 DNA reads TGCAGCGTTGAATCAGGGTTGGACACTGAAGCTTTCTTT. Protein product: CSVESGLDTEAFF.

The chain is built from TRBV2 and TRBJ1-5; no reliable D call. V gave up 5 bases and J gave up 6 bases, with 8 bases separating them. CDR3 length: 12 residues. Looked up from germline, CDR1 is SNHLY and CDR2 is FYNNEI. The CDR3 reads CASSLSFQPQHF. The CDR3 nucleotides are TGTGCCAGCAGTCTGTCCTTTCAGCCCCAGCATTTT. Complete variable domain (other parts from reference TRBV2 and TRBJ1-5): EPEVTQTPSHQVTQMGQEVILRCVPISNHLYFYWYRQILGQKVEFLVSFYNNEISEKSEIFDDQFSVERPDGSNFTLKIRSTKLEDSAMYFCASSLSFQPQHFGDGTRLSIL.

This sequence joins TRBV4-1 and TRBJ2-5; 12 bases line up with TRBD2. The germline gives CDR1 MGHRA, CDR2 YSYEKL. The CDR3 loop spans 18 amino acids. Unmatched junction bases numbered 9, after V lost 0 bases and J lost 4 bases. CDR3 sequence (DNA): TGCGCCAGCAGCCAAGAGACTAGCGGGGGCCCTAGTGGAGAGACCCAGTACTTC. Residues: CASSQETSGGPSGETQYF.

The rearrangement joins TRBV7-9 to TRBJ2-3, with TRBD1 matching 9 bases. The CDR3 totals 15 residues. Per the germline V gene, CDR1 is SEHNR and CDR2 is FQNEAQ (reference sequence). V lost 5 bases and J lost 2; bases outside the gene matches: 5. The CDR3 coding sequence is TGTGCCAGCAGCACCGGACAGGGGACCACAGATACGCAGTATTTT. The encoded protein is CASSTGQGTTDTQYF.

The rearrangement joins TRBV25-1 to TRBJ1-5, with D unclear. The CDR3 length is 14 residues. Germline V CDR1 and CDR2: MGHDK, SYGVNS. V lost 3 bases to trimming and J lost 0 bases, with 6 bases between them. The CDR3 is CASSDRHSNQPQHF. In DNA form, the CDR3 reads TGTGCCAGCAGTGACAGACATAGCAATCAGCCCCAGCATTTT.

This clone was seen once. V usage is TRBV28 and J usage is TRBJ1-6; D is undetermined. The V gene lost 4 bases and the J gene lost 4 bases, with 17 bases spanning the gap. The germline CDR1 and CDR2 sequences are MDHEN and SYDVKM. The CDR3 covers 17 residues. The CDR3 coding sequence is TGTGCCAGCAGTTCCCAATCAGGCACCCTTTATAATTCACCCCTCCACTTT. Protein: CASSSQSGTLYNSPLHF.

The chain carries TRBV27 and TRBJ1-2, with D perhaps TRBD1 (6 bases). Germline V gives CDR1 MNHEY, CDR2 SMNVEV (reference sequence). The germline V and J ends were trimmed by 6 bases and 4 bases, with 18 bases remaining between them. This CDR3 contains 15 residues. The CDR3 reads CASRGWSGQTYGYTF. In DNA, the CDR3 is TGTGCCAGCAGGGGCTGGTCGGGACAAACCTATGGCTACACCTTC.

This chain uses TRBV28 with TRBJ2-7, with 9 bases fitting TRBD1. V trimming: 4 bases; J trimming: 5 bases; junction bases outside the gene matches: 6. This CDR3 region has 14 residues. Germline V gives CDR1 MDHEN, CDR2 SYDVKM. CDR3 sequence (DNA): TGTGCCAGCAGTTACGGGACAGGGTCCCACGAGCAGTACTTC. Its protein product is CASSYGTGSHEQYF.

The chain couples TRBV7-9 to TRBJ1-3; 8 positions agree with TRBD1. Trimming at V came to 5 bases and at J to 2 bases, leaving 8 bases not matched to a gene. There are 16 residues in the CDR3. Germline values: CDR1 SEHNR, CDR2 FQNEAQ (reference sequence). The CDR3 protein is CASSPLGQGPGNTIYF. CDR3 DNA sequence: TGTGCCAGCAGCCCTCTAGGACAGGGACCTGGAAACACCATATATTTT.

The chain joins TRBV27 to TRBJ1-1, with TRBD1 matching over 8 bases. The germline V gene has CDR1 MNHEY and CDR2 SMNVEV (reference sequence). Trimming at V came to 8 bases and at J to 0 bases, leaving 5 bases not matched to a gene. This CDR3 is built from 14 residues. The CDR3, as DNA: TGTGCCAGCCGGGACAGGCGAATGAACACTGAAGCTTTCTTT. It codes for CASRDRRMNTEAFF.

The chain couples TRBV2 to TRBJ1-2, with D uncertain. Germline V lookup: CDR1 SNHLY, CDR2 FYNNEI. Trimming took 3 bases from V and 4 from J, leaving 12 bases between them. The CDR3 runs to 14 residues. The CDR3 loop reads CASSEIRGSYGYTF. The CDR3 DNA sequence: TGTGCCAGCAGTGAGATTCGGGGAAGCTATGGCTACACCTTC. The variable domain in full, completed from reference TRBV2 and TRBJ1-2, reads EPEVTQTPSHQVTQMGQEVILRCVPISNHLYFYWYRQILGQKVEFLVSFYNNEISEKSEIFDDQFSVERPDGSNFTLKIRSTKLEDSAMYFCASSEIRGSYGYTFGSGTRLTVV.

The chain uses TRBV5-6 and TRBJ1-5; no firm D call. The CDR3 is 13 residues long. In germline, CDR1 is SGHDT, CDR2 YYEEEE. V was clipped by 7 bases and J by 5 bases, with 13 bases between them. The DNA for the CDR3 is TGTGCCAGCGGCCTCGGGGATGATCAGCCCCAGCATTTT. It codes for CASGLGDDQPQHF.

This chain connects TRBV18 to TRBJ1-1; 9 nucleotides line up with TRBD1. The CDR3 has 14 residues. V lost 4 bases, J lost 5 bases, and 5 bases stayed unmatched. Germline CDR1 is KGHSH and CDR2 is LQKENI. This CDR3 reads CASSQDRGGTEAFF. The CDR3 DNA is TGTGCCAGCTCACAGGACAGGGGAGGGACTGAAGCTTTCTTT. Combining the CDR3 with reference TRBV18 and TRBJ1-1 gives the whole variable domain NAGVMQNPRHLVRRRGQEARLRCSPMKGHSHVYWYRQLPEEGLKFMVYLQKENIIDESGMPKERFSAEFPKEGPSILRIQQVVRGDSAAYFCASSQDRGGTEAFFGQGTRLTVV.

This chain uses TRBV5-1 with TRBJ2-5; D remains ambiguous. V shed 4 bases and J shed 4 bases, with 14 bases lying between them. Per the germline V gene, CDR1 is SGHRS and CDR2 is YFSETQ. This CDR3 has 14 amino acids. The CDR3 DNA sequence: TGCGCCAGCAGCCGCCTCGGAGCCAGAGAGACCCAGTACTTC. Translating it yields CASSRLGARETQYF.

This chain links TRBV2 with TRBJ1-5, with 8 bases lining up with TRBD1. The CDR3 is 16 amino acids. Germline V gene sequence: CDR1 SNHLY, CDR2 FYNNEI. The J segment lost 2 bases and the V segment lost 1 base, leaving 4 bases of the junction unmatched. CDR3 DNA: TGTGCCAGCAGTGAAGTCGCGGGACAGGGCAATCAGCCCCAGCATTTT. Translated, it gives CASSEVAGQGNQPQHF. Complete variable domain (other parts from reference TRBV2 and TRBJ1-5): EPEVTQTPSHQVTQMGQEVILRCVPISNHLYFYWYRQILGQKVEFLVSFYNNEISEKSEIFDDQFSVERPDGSNFTLKIRSTKLEDSAMYFCASSEVAGQGNQPQHFGDGTRLSIL.

This clone was observed once. The chain recombines TRBV11-2 with TRBJ2-5; D unclear. The CDR3 runs 16 residues. Germline V CDR1 and CDR2: SGHAT, FQNNGV. The germline V and J ends were trimmed by 2 bases and 5 bases, with 18 bases remaining between them. CDR3 in amino acids: CASSLLLSGRQETQYF. As DNA, the CDR3 is TGTGCCAGCAGCTTACTCCTCTCAGGCCGCCAGGAGACCCAGTACTTC. The whole variable domain, remainder taken from reference TRBV11-2 and TRBJ2-5, is EAGVAQSPRYKIIEKRQSVAFWCNPISGHATLYWYQQILGQGPKLLIQFQNNGVVDDSQLPKDRFSAERLKGVDSTLKIQPAKLEDSAVYLCASSLLLSGRQETQYFGPGTRLLVL.

This chain links TRBV7-9 with TRBJ2-7; tentative D call: TRBD1 (6 bases). The CDR3 spans 15 residues. V lost 2 bases and J lost 0, with 11 bases in between. Germline V gene lookup returns CDR1 SEHNR and CDR2 FQNEAQ (reference sequence). Here the CDR3 DNA reads TGTGCCAGCAGCTTACAACAGGGTAGCTCCTACGAGCAGTACTTC. Translating it yields CASSLQQGSSYEQYF.

CDR3 DNA: TGTGCCAGCAGCCAAGCCCAGACAGGGGTGAACTATGGCTACACCTTC. It yields the protein CASSQAQTGVNYGYTF. This sequence joins TRBV3-1 (or the pseudogene TRBV3-2) and TRBJ1-2, with 8 nucleotides matching TRBD1. With V trimmed by 1 base and J by 2 bases, 6 bases remained unmatched. The CDR3 extends over 16 amino acids. Germline loops: CDR1 LGHDT, CDR2 YNNKEL (reference sequence).

V gene TRBV7-9 combines with J gene TRBJ1-2, with D maybe TRBD1 (6 bases). Trimming stripped 1 base from V and 4 bases from J, with 10 bases between. This CDR3 is 14 amino acids long. CDR1 is SEHNR and CDR2 is FQNEAQ in the germline V gene (reference sequence). CDR3 bases: TGTGCCAGCAGCTTAGGTACAGGGAGCTATGGCTACACCTTC. Translation gives CASSLGTGSYGYTF.

The V call is TRBV24-1, the J call TRBJ1-1, with D possibly being TRBD1 (6 bases). Germline assignment: CDR1 KGHDR and CDR2 SFDVKD. The V end lost 5 bases, the J end lost 1 base, and 16 bases lay between the germline ends. The CDR3 runs 16 residues. The CDR3: CATSAAPGQGNTEAFF. The CDR3 DNA sequence: TGTGCCACCAGTGCTGCCCCGGGACAAGGGAACACTGAAGCTTTCTTT.

The chain uses TRBV14 and TRBJ1-1, with D perhaps TRBD1 (5 bases). V lost 1 base and J lost 4, with 19 bases in between. This CDR3 is built from 17 residues. Germline values: CDR1 SGHDN, CDR2 FVKESK. CDR3 residues: CASSQVTVGLRATEAFF. The CDR3, as DNA: TGTGCCAGCAGCCAAGTGACTGTGGGACTTCGGGCCACTGAAGCTTTCTTT. The variable domain in full, completed from reference TRBV14 and TRBJ1-1, reads EAGVTQFPSHSVIEKGQTVTLRCDPISGHDNLYWYRRVMGKEIKFLLHFVKESKQDESGMPNNRFLAERTGGTYSTLKVQPAELEDSGVYFCASSQVTVGLRATEAFFGQGTRLTVV.

This clone has just a few counts. The rearrangement links TRBV4-1 to TRBJ1-4; a possible D gene is TRBD1 (5 bases). The germline gives CDR1 MGHRA, CDR2 YSYEKL. V was cut by 3 bases and J by 0 bases, with 14 bases left in between. The CDR3 has 17 residues. The CDR3 reads CASSQRGRPATNEKLFF. The DNA of the CDR3 is TGCGCCAGCAGCCAGCGGGGCCGCCCCGCAACTAATGAAAAACTGTTTTTT.

CDR3 in amino acids: CASSLPGGFGNTIYF. The CDR3 region has the DNA TGTGCCAGCAGCCTACCAGGGGGTTTTGGAAACACCATATATTTT. This rearrangement joins TRBV7-6 to TRBJ1-3; 7 positions match TRBD1. CDR3 length: 15 residues. Per the germline V gene, CDR1 is SGHVS and CDR2 is FNYEAQ. V lost 5 bases to trimming and J lost 3 bases; unmatched junction nucleotides: 7.

The chain links TRBV7-2 to TRBJ1-1, with a possible D match to TRBD1 (6 bases). The V end was cut by 0 bases, the J end by 11 bases, with 10 bases between. CDR3 length: 12 residues. Germline CDR1 and CDR2: SGHTA and FQGNSA. The CDR3 region is CASSLAQGLAFF. The CDR3 nucleotides are TGTGCCAGCAGCTTAGCCCAGGGGTTGGCTTTCTTT. Supplemented by reference TRBV7-2 and TRBJ1-1, the full variable domain reads GAGVSQSPSNKVTEKGKDVELRCDPISGHTALYWYRQSLGQGLEFLIYFQGNSAPDKSGLPSDRFSAERTGGSVSTLTIQRTQQEDSAVYLCASSLAQGLAFFGQGTRLTVV.

This clone was observed once. V usage is TRBV30 and J usage is TRBJ2-5; weak D call: TRBD1 (6 bases). Germline V gene lookup returns CDR1 GTSNPN and CDR2 SVGIG (reference sequence). The V and J ends lost 2 bases and 5 bases respectively, with 15 bases between them. The CDR3 is 14 amino acids. The CDR3 region is CAWSSSGVRETQYF. Here the CDR3 DNA reads TGTGCCTGGAGTTCATCAGGGGTCCGGGAGACCCAGTACTTC.

In regard to this clone: The same CDR3 also results from other DNA sequences found in this sample. The genes are TRBV6-6 and TRBJ2-7; D is perhaps TRBD1 (6 bases). This CDR3 is built from 13 residues. Germline V gives CDR1 MNHNY, CDR2 SVGAGI (reference sequence). V was pared by 0 bases and J by 6 bases, with 9 bases between. The CDR3 nucleotides are TGTGCCAGCAGTTACTCCTCAGGGGCCGAGCAGTACTTC. Amino acid sequence: CASSYSSGAEQYF.

This clone was seen more than once but under ten times. V gene TRBV27 combines with J gene TRBJ1-6; D remains unclear. V was clipped by 2 bases and J by 4 bases, with 9 bases between them. The CDR3 is 15 amino acids. The V gene's germline CDR1 is MNHEY and CDR2 SMNVEV (reference sequence). The CDR3 DNA sequence: TGTGCCAGCAGTTTACGAGGCCTTTATAATTCACCCCTCCACTTT. Translating it yields CASSLRGLYNSPLHF.

The V gene is TRBV27, the J gene TRBJ2-2; 8 bases fit TRBD2. Trimming at V came to 6 bases and at J to 6 bases, leaving 15 bases not matched to a gene. Per the germline V gene, CDR1 is MNHEY and CDR2 is SMNVEV (reference sequence). This CDR3 contains 17 residues. The CDR3 DNA follows: TGTGCCAGCAGCCGGGCCCGGGGGGGCGGGTTATCCGGGGAGCTGTTTTTT. Residues: CASSRARGGGLSGELFF.

In nucleotides, the CDR3 is TGTGCTAGTTTGGGGCCGGGGCCCCAGCATTTT. Translation: CASLGPGPQHF. This sequence joins TRBV19 and TRBJ1-5; D possibly corresponds to TRBD1 (5 bases). This CDR3 is built from 11 residues. Per germline, CDR1 LNHDA and CDR2 SQIVND (reference sequence).

The chain links TRBV25-1 to TRBJ1-6, with D unclear. V dropped 0 bases and J dropped 8 bases, with 14 bases sitting between them. This CDR3 region has 16 residues. CDR1 is MGHDK, CDR2 SYGVNS, per germline. This chain's CDR3 is CASSEYLGALDSPLHF. CDR3 DNA sequence: TGTGCCAGCAGTGAATATCTCGGAGCACTGGATTCACCCCTCCACTTT.